This T cell receptor (beta chain) came from a study of shared clonotypes between healthy human individuals. Whole-study context: Donor ages ranged 18 to 49 years: a couple of women, a few men.

Concerning this clone itself: Its antigen is unidentified.

Germline V gives CDR1 SGHRS, CDR2 YFSETQ. V lost 0 bases to trimming and J lost 0 bases, with 15 bases between them. The CDR3 consists of 17 residues. Sequenced by immunoSEQ multiplex PCR; TCRdb stores in-frame clones only, minus some. The table has roughly 1,600,000 clones, about 98.5% seen once. All donors were Caucasian adults living in Nashville, Tennessee. General study points: Naive CD4 clonotype sharing across several donors was about 5.3%. The study's rarefaction showed incomplete sorted-subset sequencing despite large depth.

Sample: naive CD4+ T cells sorted from blood. The subset was: CD45RA+ positively selected. The TCR originated in a man aged 25-40 years in good health. This sequence joins TRBV5-1 and TRBJ1-1; D possibly corresponds to TRBD1 (5 bases). CDR3 nucleotides: TGCGCCAGCAGCTTGGCCGGAGGGGCACCTATGAACACTGAAGCTTTCTTT. Translated: CASSLAGGAPMNTEAFF.